This T cell receptor beta chain was obtained from a study of blood T cell repertoires in COVID-19. Looking at the study overall: Donors in the United States, Italy and Spain gave samples during acute or convalescent COVID-19.

The germline V gene encodes CDR1 SGHNT and CDR2 YYREEE (reference sequence). J lost 3 bases, V lost 0 bases, and 3 bases had no gene match. The CDR3 length is 14 residues. The repertoire was sequenced with immunoSEQ multiplex PCR; TCRdb's copy has only in-frame clones and lacks some. The profile shows more than 250,000 clones, around 89% of them singletons. This chain connects TRBV5-4 to TRBJ2-7, with TRBD1 matching 7 bases. Specimen: peripheral blood. The sequence came from a woman in her forties or fifties with COVID-19, enrolled during active disease. CDR3 residues: CASSLGQGVYEQYF. CDR3 nucleotide sequence: TGTGCCAGCAGCTTGGGACAGGGAGTCTACGAGCAGTACTTC.